This T cell receptor beta chain comes out of a study of T cells expressing NK-cell markers. Across the study: Of eight sequenced donors, seven were HCMV-seropositive and one HCMV-seronegative. Broader study findings: Expanded clones of NKG2C+ T cells had an unclear HCMV specificity. Among a handful of donors, these clonotypes also ranked first in the CD3+CD56-NKG2C+ fraction.

TCRdb re-called the 5' RACE reads, yielding one record per CDR3 amino acid sequence without DNA. The sample data list approximately 15,000 distinct CDR3 sequences. The length of the CDR3 is 17 residues. Germline CDR1 and CDR2: LGHDT and YNNKEL (reference sequence). Comments on this clonotype: Its antigen is as yet unknown.

The chain recombines TRBV3-1 with TRBJ2-5; TCRdb gives TRBD1 as the D gene, but with no DNA this cannot be confirmed. The sequence came from a man aged 18-70 years in good health. Specimen: blood T cells: a sorted CD56 or NKG2C T cell subset, CD4+ or CD8+ T cells, or bulk PBMC T cells (not recorded which). CDR3 loop: CASSHGGGFEVGETQYF.